The TCR beta chain under discussion was sequenced for a study of blood T cell repertoires in COVID-19. Study details: Sites across the United States, Italy and Spain contributed samples from acute and convalescent COVID-19.

V was cut by 5 bases and J by 7 bases, with 15 bases left in between. Germline V gene lookup returns CDR1 MNHEY and CDR2 SVGEGT. The CDR3 is 14 residues long. Only in-frame clones appear in the TCRdb table, and some are missing; sequencing was by immunoSEQ multiplex PCR. The sample carries hundreds of thousands of clones, 85% recorded once. The V call is TRBV6-2 or TRBV6-3, the J call TRBJ1-5; possibly TRBD1 for D (5 bases). Sequences were obtained from PBMCs or T cells enriched from blood (not recorded which). The receptor was derived from a woman in her 50s with acute COVID-19. The CDR3 bases are TGTGCCAGCAGTGTCTCTCGGGGGAGACAGCCCCAGCATTTT. Protein: CASSVSRGRQPQHF.